This T cell receptor beta chain emerged from a study of shared clonotypes between healthy human individuals. This CDR3 comprises 17 residues. Trimming at V came to 2 bases and at J to 5 bases, leaving 12 bases not matched to a gene. Germline V gives CDR1 MNHEY, CDR2 SMNVEV (reference sequence). Using immunoSEQ multiplex PCR, the repertoire was profiled, and TCRdb retains in-frame clones only, with some absent. The sample lists some 1,100,000 clones, about 80% occurring once. This chain uses TRBV27 with TRBJ2-7; TRBD2 aligns across 10 bases. The TCR sequence derives from a man younger than 30 in good health. Some clones in this sample may be carry-over from other donors' samples. Sample: memory CD4+ T cells from PBMCs. Indicated subset: CD45RA-negative fraction. The chain's CDR3 is CASSLSLASGSRDEQYF. CDR3 nucleotide sequence: TGTGCCAGCAGTTTAAGTTTGGCTAGCGGGAGCCGCGACGAGCAGTACTTC.